This TCR beta chain was identified during a study of T cell responses to AZD1222 COVID-19 vaccine. Points from the study as a whole: The CD4 TCRs associated with vaccination extended across spike and predominated at 160-218 and 743-854.

Libraries were prepared by immunoSEQ multiplex PCR; TCRdb keeps only in-frame clonotypes and omits some of them. The sample has 120,000 or so clones, approximately 85% seen once. Concerning this clone: Its target is not known.

Trimming took 4 bases from V and 4 from J; bases not matched to a gene: 8. Germline loops: CDR1 MGHRA, CDR2 YSYEKL. This CDR3 region has 15 residues. This specimen was peripheral blood, taken on day 0 of MenACWY control vaccination. The chain links TRBV4-1 to TRBJ2-7, with 9 bases identical to TRBD1. The clonotype was recovered from an adult in good health. The CDR3 DNA is TGCGCCAGCAGCCCGAAGGGACAGGGACGATACGAGCAGTACTTC. It yields the protein CASSPKGQGRYEQYF.